The table lists the clone carrying this TCR beta chain with a few counts. As yet, its antigen is unknown. Germline V gene lookup returns CDR1 DFQATT and CDR2 SNEGSKA (reference sequence). V was pared by 1 base and J by 6 bases, with 4 bases between. The CDR3 is 11 amino acids. Assay used: immunoSEQ multiplex PCR; TCRdb lists only in-frame clones, some missing. The profile shows 150,000 to 200,000 clones, 92% of them singletons. These data are taken from a study of T cell responses to AZD1222 COVID-19 vaccine. Study details: Timing groups of about 4 and about 12 weeks for second doses were pooled. Study-level points and caveats: Among AZD1222 vaccinees, only six or seven were seropositive at baseline. A mostly white British donor set with more females was recruited, and clonal diversity was possibly underestimated. The peak T cell response came first, and repertoires were sampled only after it.

This material consisted of peripheral blood, taken on day 0 of AZD1222 vaccination. The source is an adult in good health. V and J are TRBV20-1 and TRBJ1-5; D not resolved. The CDR3 region is CSARVGQPQHF. Here the CDR3 DNA reads TGCAGTGCTAGAGTCGGTCAGCCCCAGCATTTT.